Following are 13 T cell receptor beta chains from one sample sequenced in a study of T cell responses to AZD1222 COVID-19 vaccine. Sequenced by immunoSEQ multiplex PCR; TCRdb stores in-frame clones only, minus some. The sample has under 250,000 clones; 85% to 95% are singletons. This specimen consisted of peripheral blood, obtained on day 0 of MenACWY control vaccination. These receptors were collected from an adult in good health.

The chain carries TRBV6-1 and TRBJ1-1, with 9 bases that match TRBD1. Germline trimming cut 3 bases from V and 5 bases from J; bases unmatched to any gene: 4. The V gene's germline CDR1 is MNHNS and CDR2 SASEGT. The CDR3 is 14 residues long. CDR3 nucleotide sequence: TGTGCCAGCAGTGAGGGACAGGGTAGAACTGAAGCTTTCTTT. This encodes CASSEGQGRTEAFF.

For the CDR3, the DNA is TGCGCCAGCAGCTTTTCAGCGGGGGTCGGAGATACGCAGTATTTT. Its translation is CASSFSAGVGDTQYF. The genes are TRBV5-1 and TRBJ2-3; TRBD2 matches at 8 bases. The CDR3 is made up of 15 amino acids. V was clipped by 2 bases and J by 5 bases; unmatched bases: 7. Germline V gives CDR1 SGHRS, CDR2 YFSETQ.

This clone was seen just once. The chain recombines TRBV5-6 with TRBJ1-1; no reliable D call. The V gene's germline CDR1 is SGHDT and CDR2 YYEEEE. The CDR3 sequence is 15 residues long. Trimming shortened V by 2 bases and J by 2 bases, and 13 bases separated the two germline ends. CDR3 DNA: TGTGCCAGCAGCTTTCGAGGGAAGGTAAACACTGAAGCTTTCTTT. This codes for CASSFRGKVNTEAFF.

This rearrangement joins TRBV2 to TRBJ1-2; D remains unclear. Germline CDR1 is SNHLY and CDR2 is FYNNEI. V lost 0 bases and J 4 bases, leaving 0 bases between the germline ends. The CDR3 length is 11 residues. CDR3 sequence (DNA): TGTGCCAGCAGTGAAGCCTATGGCTACACCTTC. Translated, it gives CASSEAYGYTF.

V gene TRBV7-2 combines with J gene TRBJ1-1, with D possibly being TRBD1 (6 bases). V lost 0 bases, J lost 6 bases, and 17 bases lay in between. The CDR3 is 16 amino acids. CDR1 is SGHTA and CDR2 is FQGNSA in the germline V gene. The CDR3 reads CASSLAPPGARAEAFF. The CDR3 nucleotides read TGTGCCAGCAGCTTAGCACCTCCAGGGGCTCGGGCTGAAGCTTTCTTT.

The V and J genes are TRBV6-2 or TRBV6-3 and TRBJ1-4; 8 bases are a match to TRBD1. Unmatched junction bases numbered 6, after V lost 4 bases and J lost 8 bases. This CDR3 has 14 amino acids. Germline V gene sequence: CDR1 MNHEY, CDR2 SVGEGT. In nucleotides, the CDR3 is TGTGCCAGCAGTTCCATGACAGGGGAAGAAAAACTGTTTTTT. Encoded protein: CASSSMTGEEKLFF.

The V and J genes are TRBV7-2 and TRBJ1-1; D might be TRBD1 (5 bases). The CDR3 extends over 16 amino acids. Germline V gene lookup returns CDR1 SGHTA and CDR2 FQGNSA. V shed 5 bases and J shed 1 base, with 17 bases lying between them. CDR3 in amino acids: CASSIFPGQANTEAFF. The CDR3 DNA sequence: TGTGCCAGCAGCATTTTTCCAGGGCAGGCGAACACTGAAGCTTTCTTT.

This clone was counted once. The rearrangement joins TRBV18 to TRBJ1-4, with TRBD1 matching 8 bases. CDR1 is KGHSH and CDR2 is LQKENI in the germline V gene. Germline trimming cut 6 bases from V and 6 bases from J; bases unmatched to any gene: 3. The CDR3 is 13 residues long. In DNA, the CDR3 is TGTGCCAGCTCCCCGGACAGGGATGAAAAACTGTTTTTT. Translated, it gives CASSPDRDEKLFF.

The V call is TRBV28, the J call TRBJ1-6; D remains unclear. Trimming took off 4 bases at V and 13 bases at J, with 11 bases between the two ends. Per the germline V gene, CDR1 is MDHEN and CDR2 is SYDVKM. The CDR3 is 12 amino acids. This CDR3 is CASSSGPSPLHF. CDR3 nucleotide sequence: TGTGCCAGCAGTTCTGGGCCTTCTCCCCTCCACTTT.

The chain recombines TRBV19 with TRBJ2-4; weak D call: TRBD2 (6 bases). Germline V lookup: CDR1 LNHDA, CDR2 SQIVND (reference sequence). V was shortened by 3 bases and J by 1 base, with 10 bases between the two germline ends. The CDR3 loop spans 15 amino acids. The CDR3 DNA sequence: TGTGCCAGTAGTATGCACGGAGGGGCCAAAAACATTCAGTACTTC. This sequence encodes CASSMHGGAKNIQYF. Supplemented by reference TRBV19 and TRBJ2-4, the full variable domain reads DGGITQSPKYLFRKEGQNVTLSCEQNLNHDAMYWYRQDPGQGLRLIYYSQIVNDFQKGDIAEGYSVSREKKESFPLTVTSAQKNPTAFYLCASSMHGGAKNIQYFGAGTRLSVL.

The chain links TRBV28 to TRBJ2-7, with D perhaps matching TRBD1 (6 bases). CDR1 MDHEN and CDR2 SYDVKM come from the germline V gene. The CDR3 has 15 amino acids. V gave up 7 bases and J gave up 6 bases, with 22 bases separating them. CDR3 sequence: CASTPSTRDMGEQYF. CDR3 bases: TGTGCCAGCACCCCTTCCACCCGGGACATGGGCGAGCAGTACTTC.

The count of this clone is one. V is TRBV4-2 and J is TRBJ2-1, with 14 bases fitting TRBD2. V lost 1 base to trimming and J lost 6 bases; unmatched junction nucleotides: 5. Per the germline V gene, CDR1 is LGHNA and CDR2 is YNFKEQ. This CDR3 comprises 17 residues. The CDR3 loop is CASSQVTGTSGSNEQFF. As DNA, the CDR3 is TGTGCCAGCAGCCAAGTCACCGGGACTAGCGGGAGCAATGAGCAGTTCTTC.

The J gene is TRBJ1-4, the V gene TRBV30; D is possibly TRBD1 (5 bases). The germline V gene has CDR1 GTSNPN and CDR2 SVGIG (reference sequence). CDR3 size: 19 residues. This CDR3 is CALVDRGFGRVLTNEKLFF. CDR3 DNA sequence: TGTGCGCTTGTTGACAGAGGGTTTGGACGCGTATTAACTAATGAAAAACTGTTTTTT.